The table lists the clone carrying this TCR beta chain with a count of one. The sample belongs to a study of blood T cell repertoires in COVID-19. Some clones are missing from TCRdb's copy, which holds only in-frame ones; the method was immunoSEQ multiplex PCR. Of 200,000 to 300,000 clones in the sample, roughly 85% were seen once. V was pared by 0 bases and J by 5 bases, with 9 bases of the junction left unmatched. The V gene's germline CDR1 is LGHNA and CDR2 YNFKEQ. This CDR3 comprises 16 residues. V usage is TRBV4-2 and J usage is TRBJ1-2; 7 bases match TRBD1. The specimen sequenced was PBMCs or T cells enriched from blood (not recorded which). This receptor was identified in a woman aged 45-60 years with acute COVID-19. The DNA of the CDR3 is TGTGCCAGCAGCCAAGAAAGGACAGGCGGGGTTTATGGCTACACCTTC. This codes for CASSQERTGGVYGYTF.